The 32 T cell receptor beta chains given below trace back to one sample, sequenced in a study of cytomegalovirus exposure and HLA in healthy donors (dated by TCRdb to between 2016 and 2019). The library came from the immunoSEQ multiplex PCR assay. For the multiplex PCR, a mixture combining 60 forward primers for TCR Vbeta segments and 13 reverse primers for TCR Jbeta segments was used. This immuneACCESS table, as held by TCRdb, lists in-frame sequences with V and J called but not all clones. Of the missing ones, under half trace to an unresolved V gene in checked studies; the others have no known cause. The sample table contains about 130,000 clones; only one count was recorded for approximately 86% of them. Together, the top ten hold more than 1.5% of the sample. Sequencing used PBMCs. Receptor source: a boy between 10 and 17 years old in good health and CMV-seronegative.

The rearrangement links TRBV23-1 to TRBJ2-4; D call uncertain. TRBV23-1 is reported as an ORF; its role is uncertain. Trimming took off 7 bases at V and 0 bases at J, with 4 bases between the two ends. This CDR3 contains 12 residues. CDR3 residues: CASTGAKNIQYF. The DNA for the CDR3 is TGCGCCAGCACCGGAGCCAAAAACATTCAGTACTTC.

The V and J genes are TRBV7-9 and TRBJ2-1, with TRBD2 matching 11 bases. CDR1 SEHNR and CDR2 FQNEAQ come from the germline V gene (reference sequence). The CDR3 runs 15 residues. With V trimmed by 1 base and J by 8 bases, 4 bases remained unmatched. The CDR3: CASSLGLAGTDEQFF. In nucleotides, the CDR3 is TGTGCCAGCAGCTTAGGACTAGCGGGGACGGATGAGCAGTTCTTC.

The chain carries TRBV2 and TRBJ2-2; 10 bases agree with TRBD2. CDR3 length: 17 amino acids. CDR1 is SNHLY, CDR2 FYNNEI, per germline. Unmatched junction bases numbered 10, after V lost 4 bases and J lost 5 bases. CDR3 residues: CASSGAGGPGYTGELFF. The CDR3, as DNA: TGTGCCAGCAGTGGAGCGGGGGGGCCGGGTTATACCGGGGAGCTGTTTTTT. The variable domain in full, with the rest retrieved from reference TRBV2 and TRBJ2-2, is EPEVTQTPSHQVTQMGQEVILRCVPISNHLYFYWYRQILGQKVEFLVSFYNNEISEKSEIFDDQFSVERPDGSNFTLKIRSTKLEDSAMYFCASSGAGGPGYTGELFFGEGSRLTVL.

This chain connects TRBV13 to TRBJ2-6; the match to TRBD1 covers 7 bases. Trimming cost V 4 bases and J 2 bases; bases outside gene matches: 8. CDR3 size: 17 residues. Germline CDR1 is PRHDT and CDR2 is FYEKMQ (reference sequence). This chain's CDR3 is CASSSRQGEPGANVLTF. DNA of the CDR3: TGTGCCAGCAGCTCCCGACAGGGAGAGCCTGGGGCCAACGTCCTGACTTTC.

The chain employs TRBV6-5 and TRBJ2-7; unclear D gene. This CDR3 region has 15 residues. CDR1 is MNHEY and CDR2 is SVGAGI in the germline V gene. Trimming removed 0 bases from V and 1 base from J, with 10 bases in between. DNA of the CDR3: TGTGCCAGCAGTTACTCTGTGGCAAAATCCTACGAGCAGTACTTC. It yields the protein CASSYSVAKSYEQYF.

The chain has TRBV6-5 and TRBJ2-5; 9 bases are shared with TRBD2. With V trimmed by 3 bases and J by 5 bases, 7 bases remained unmatched. The CDR3 has 15 residues. CDR1 is MNHEY and CDR2 is SVGAGI in the germline V gene. The CDR3 spells CASSYGSGRGETQYF. Written as DNA, the CDR3 is TGTGCCAGCAGTTATGGTAGCGGGAGAGGGGAGACCCAGTACTTC.

The DNA of the CDR3 is TGCGCCAGCAGCTCCCAACCGGGACACCCTAGCTCTGGGGCCAACGTCCTGACTTTC. This codes for CASSSQPGHPSSGANVLTF. This chain connects TRBV5-1 to TRBJ2-6; TRBD1 might be the D (6 bases). This CDR3 is 19 amino acids long. V was shortened by 3 bases and J by 0 bases, with 19 bases between the two germline ends. Germline-derived CDR1 and CDR2 are SGHRS and YFSETQ.

The CDR3 loop is CASRTGESYEQYF. In DNA, the CDR3 is TGTGCCAGCAGAACAGGGGAGTCCTACGAGCAGTACTTC. The chain uses TRBV7-9 and TRBJ2-7, with 7 bases identical to TRBD1. J was trimmed by 1 base and V by 6 bases; bases with no gene match: 3. The germline V gene encodes CDR1 SEHNR and CDR2 FQNEAQ (reference sequence). The length of the CDR3 is 13 residues.

This clone was picked up a small number of times. The CDR3 here is CAWSVRGFQETQYF. Here the CDR3 DNA reads TGTGCCTGGAGTGTACGCGGGTTCCAAGAGACCCAGTACTTC. The rearrangement uses TRBV30 and TRBJ2-5; perhaps TRBD2 as D (5 bases). The V end lost 0 bases, the J end lost 1 base, and 9 bases lay between the germline ends. This CDR3 is built from 14 residues. Per germline, CDR1 GTSNPN and CDR2 SVGIG (reference sequence).

The chain joins TRBV5-1 to TRBJ2-5, with D perhaps matching TRBD2 (5 bases). The CDR3 totals 14 residues. The germline CDR1 and CDR2 sequences are SGHRS and YFSETQ. Trimming pared 1 base from V and 5 bases from J, leaving 12 bases between. CDR3 DNA: TGCGCCAGCAGCTTGAAACTCGGGGTGGAGACCCAGTACTTC. Its translation: CASSLKLGVETQYF.

The chain couples TRBV5-1 to TRBJ2-3; 8 bases are shared with TRBD2. CDR1 and CDR2 (germline): SGHRS, YFSETQ. The CDR3 contains 15 residues. V was clipped by 3 bases and J by 0 bases; unmatched bases: 3. The CDR3: CASSSGGVSTDTQYF. Written as DNA, the CDR3 is TGCGCCAGCAGCTCGGGGGGGGTTAGCACAGATACGCAGTATTTT. Together with reference TRBV5-1 and TRBJ2-3, the CDR3 gives the full variable domain: KAGVTQTPRYLIKTRGQQVTLSCSPISGHRSVSWYQQTPGQGLQFLFEYFSETQRNKGNFPGRFSGRQFSNSRSEMNVSTLELGDSALYLCASSSGGVSTDTQYFGPGTRLTVL.

The gene calls are TRBV7-3 and TRBJ2-2; a weak D match, TRBD1 (6 bases). Trimming pared 5 bases from V and 4 bases from J, leaving 11 bases between. This CDR3 has 14 residues. Looked up from germline, CDR1 is SGHTA and CDR2 is FQGTGA. The CDR3: CASSPGQPTGELFF. Written as DNA, the CDR3 is TGTGCCAGCAGCCCCGGACAGCCCACCGGGGAGCTGTTTTTT.

V and J are TRBV5-1 and TRBJ2-7; D possibly corresponds to TRBD1 (5 bases). This CDR3 is 13 amino acids long. With 0 bases removed from V and 6 bases from J, the gap between germline ends came to 10 bases. Per the germline V gene, CDR1 is SGHRS and CDR2 is YFSETQ. The CDR3 spells CASSLEGEGEQYF. The CDR3 DNA reads as TGCGCCAGCAGCTTGGAAGGGGAAGGCGAGCAGTACTTC.

This clone showed up just once. The rearrangement links TRBV5-1 to TRBJ2-1; TRBD2 aligns across 11 bases. V dropped 4 bases and J dropped 6; count of bases not matched to a gene: 12. CDR1 SGHRS and CDR2 YFSETQ come from the germline V gene. The length of the CDR3 is 17 residues. The CDR3 DNA reads as TGCGCCAGCAGCCCCCACGTAGCGGGAGGGCCGGTCAATGAGCAGTTCTTC. Translating gives CASSPHVAGGPVNEQFF. Using reference TRBV5-1 and TRBJ2-1 for the parts outside the CDR3, the full variable domain is KAGVTQTPRYLIKTRGQQVTLSCSPISGHRSVSWYQQTPGQGLQFLFEYFSETQRNKGNFPGRFSGRQFSNSRSEMNVSTLELGDSALYLCASSPHVAGGPVNEQFFGPGTRLTVL.

In the case of this clone: At one of its ends the junction is not consistent with the germline gene, which may arise from a read error. The chain carries TRBV7-9 and TRBJ1-4; 7 nucleotides agree with TRBD1. Germline lookup yields CDR1 SEHNR and CDR2 FQNEAQ (reference sequence). This CDR3 has 13 residues. The CDR3 spells CSSSKGTVEKLFF. The CDR3 DNA reads TGTTCCAGCAGCAAGGGGACAGTCGAAAAACTGTTTTTT.

The chain's CDR3 is CASSQDRARVASNQPQHF. Here the CDR3 DNA reads TGCGCCAGCAGCCAAGATCGTGCCAGGGTAGCAAGCAATCAGCCCCAGCATTTT. V usage is TRBV4-1 and J usage is TRBJ1-5, with D possibly TRBD1 on 5 matching bases. Between the trimmed V and J ends, which lost 0 bases and 1 base, there was a span of 16 bases. The CDR3 totals 18 residues. Germline V gene lookup returns CDR1 MGHRA and CDR2 YSYEKL.

This rearrangement joins TRBV4-1 to TRBJ1-2; unclear D gene. V was cut by 0 bases and J by 3 bases, with 11 bases left in between. The CDR3 consists of 15 residues. The V gene's germline CDR1 is MGHRA and CDR2 YSYEKL. The CDR3 coding sequence is TGCGCCAGCAGCCAAGACGGCAGTCGGGACTATGGCTACACCTTC. This codes for CASSQDGSRDYGYTF.

J is TRBJ2-3 and V is TRBV27, with D tentatively TRBD2 (5 bases). The CDR3 has 15 amino acids. Trimming shortened V by 4 bases and J by 4 bases, and 15 bases separated the two germline ends. Germline lookup yields CDR1 MNHEY and CDR2 SMNVEV (reference sequence). CDR3 sequence reads: CASSSWTVRADTQYF. CDR3 DNA: TGTGCCAGCAGTTCCTGGACTGTCCGCGCAGATACGCAGTATTTT.

The chain couples TRBV6-6 to TRBJ1-3; 8 bases are a match to TRBD1. Germline trimming cut 5 bases from V and 4 bases from J; bases unmatched to any gene: 10. From germline, CDR1 is MNHNY and CDR2 SVGAGI (reference sequence). The CDR3 totals 16 residues. In DNA, the CDR3 is TGTGCCAGCAGTCACCGAACGACAGGGGAGGGAAACACCATATATTTT. Its translation: CASSHRTTGEGNTIYF.

The chain recombines TRBV9 with TRBJ1-1, with D tentatively TRBD1 (5 bases). Germline loops: CDR1 SGDLS, CDR2 YYNGEE. Deletions cut 6 bases from V and 1 base from J, with 19 bases between. The CDR3 extends over 16 amino acids. CDR3 nucleotides: TGTGCCAGCACGAGAGGGGAGGGGTTGGGGAACACTGAAGCTTTCTTT. It translates to CASTRGEGLGNTEAFF.

This clone was seen a few times. The chain uses TRBV5-6 and TRBJ2-7; 9 nucleotides line up with TRBD1. Germline V gene sequence: CDR1 SGHDT, CDR2 YYEEEE. V lost 1 base to trimming and J lost 7 bases; unmatched junction nucleotides: 9. This CDR3 region has 15 residues. Written as DNA, the CDR3 is TGTGCCAGCAGCTTGTGGGACAGGGATGTTAGGGAGCAGTACTTC. It is translated as CASSLWDRDVREQYF.

The chain links TRBV6-1 to TRBJ1-2; no reliable D call. CDR3 length equals 18 residues. CDR1 is MNHNS and CDR2 is SASEGT in the germline V gene. Trimming took 2 bases from V and 0 from J, leaving 19 bases between them. CDR3 region: CASSERVSWNRANYGYTF. CDR3 DNA sequence: TGTGCCAGCAGTGAAAGAGTGTCCTGGAACAGAGCTAACTATGGCTACACCTTC.

The CDR3 is CASSGTSGGVMADTQYF. DNA of the CDR3: TGTGCCAGTAGTGGGACTAGCGGGGGGGTCATGGCAGATACGCAGTATTTT. This chain connects TRBV19 to TRBJ2-3, with TRBD2 matching over 16 bases. CDR1 LNHDA and CDR2 SQIVND come from the germline V gene (reference sequence). CDR3 length: 17 amino acids. Losses at the gene ends were 5 bases for V and 4 bases for J; bases not matched to a gene: 6.

This clone was detected once. V and J are TRBV9 and TRBJ2-1; 7 positions agree with TRBD1. This CDR3 region has 13 residues. J was trimmed by 6 bases and V by 4 bases; bases with no gene match: 4. From germline, CDR1 is SGDLS and CDR2 YYNGEE. The CDR3 DNA sequence: TGTGCCAGCAGCACGACAGGGTTCAATGAGCAGTTCTTC. As protein: CASSTTGFNEQFF.

The chain links TRBV2 to TRBJ2-7; TRBD1 agrees at 10 bases. The trim removed 6 bases at V and 4 bases at J, leaving 6 bases unmatched. Germline V gives CDR1 SNHLY, CDR2 FYNNEI. The CDR3 is 14 residues long. Here the CDR3 reads CASRGGQGGYEQYF. The CDR3 DNA is TGTGCCAGCAGGGGAGGACAGGGGGGGTACGAGCAGTACTTC. Full variable domain (outside the CDR3, taken from reference TRBV2 and TRBJ2-7): EPEVTQTPSHQVTQMGQEVILRCVPISNHLYFYWYRQILGQKVEFLVSFYNNEISEKSEIFDDQFSVERPDGSNFTLKIRSTKLEDSAMYFCASRGGQGGYEQYFGPGTRLTVT.

This clone has only one observation. This chain joins TRBV4-2 and TRBJ1-1; D not certain. Deletions cut 0 bases from V and 4 bases from J, with 9 bases between. CDR1 LGHNA and CDR2 YNFKEQ come from the germline V gene. The CDR3 has 14 residues. The chain's CDR3 is CASSQEFVRTEAFF. For the CDR3, the DNA is TGTGCCAGCAGCCAAGAATTCGTCCGCACTGAAGCTTTCTTT.

This sequence joins TRBV19 and TRBJ1-1; D not resolved. The CDR3 has 14 amino acids. V gave up 3 bases and J gave up 2 bases, with 10 bases separating them. Germline V gene lookup returns CDR1 LNHDA and CDR2 SQIVND (reference sequence). This CDR3 is CASSIRGPNTEAFF. Written as DNA, the CDR3 is TGTGCCAGTAGTATTAGAGGGCCTAACACTGAAGCTTTCTTT.

The chain links TRBV7-2 to TRBJ2-7; 7 bases agree with TRBD2. The V segment lost 5 bases and the J segment 0 bases; nucleotides outside the gene matches: 7. Germline lookup yields CDR1 SGHTA and CDR2 FQGNSA. The CDR3 totals 15 residues. The CDR3 sequence: CASSPRGGSSYEQYF. In DNA, the CDR3 is TGTGCCAGCAGCCCACGGGGCGGGAGCTCCTACGAGCAGTACTTC. Complete variable domain (other parts from reference TRBV7-2 and TRBJ2-7): GAGVSQSPSNKVTEKGKDVELRCDPISGHTALYWYRQSLGQGLEFLIYFQGNSAPDKSGLPSDRFSAERTGGSVSTLTIQRTQQEDSAVYLCASSPRGGSSYEQYFGPGTRLTVT.

The chain links TRBV23-1 to TRBJ1-6, with TRBD1 identical over 8 bases. TRBV23-1 is assigned to the ORF class and has an uncertain function. The CDR3 totals 19 residues. V gave up 4 bases and J gave up 0 bases; unmatched junction bases: 11. The CDR3 sequence is CASSPVDRGQSSYNSPLHF. The CDR3 DNA follows: TGCGCCAGCAGTCCGGTAGACAGGGGCCAAAGCTCCTATAATTCACCCCTCCACTTT.

This chain joins TRBV6-5 and TRBJ2-5; 7 bases fit TRBD1. The CDR3 sequence is 16 residues long. Looked up from germline, CDR1 is MNHEY and CDR2 is SVGAGI. The V and J ends lost 8 bases and 5 bases, in that order; junction bases with no gene match: 17. The CDR3 DNA is TGTGCCAGCCGTTCTAATACAGGGGAGTTTTATGAGACCCAGTACTTC. This codes for CASRSNTGEFYETQYF.

The J gene is TRBJ2-7, the V gene TRBV21-1; the table calls TRBD2, which could not be checked here. TRBV21-1 is noted as a pseudogene. The CDR3 consists of 17 residues. The CDR3 reads CAGLWEGLGESRGEQYF. CDR3 DNA sequence: TGTGCCGGACTCTGGGAGGGTTTGGGAGAAAGTCGGGGCGAGCAGTACTTC.

The CDR3 DNA reads TGTGCCAGCAGTCAGGGAGATACGCAGTATTTT. It codes for CASSQGDTQYF. The chain recombines TRBV6-4 with TRBJ2-3; the D gene is possibly TRBD1 (5 bases). Deletions cut 5 bases from V and 5 bases from J, with 5 bases between. The CDR3 runs 11 residues. Germline loops: CDR1 MRHNA, CDR2 SNTAGT.